The entry below gives a single T cell receptor (beta chain) sequence along with its context. Its antigen is not identified. The data are from a study of T cell repertoires in cytomegalovirus infection. Study-wide context: Signatures in public TCR beta sequences pointed to both CMV infection and matching HLA type.

TCRdb re-analysed the reads in MiXCR, keeping a single row per CDR3 protein. The table lists approximately 470,000 distinct CDR3 sequences, more than 40% of them singletons. Source: cultured PBMCs, taken from culture after CMV antigen stimulation. The receptor comes from a human donor in good health (CMV status not recorded). Some clones in this sample may be carry-over from other donors' samples.

In DNA, the CDR3 is TGTGCCAGCAGTCGGGACGGTGACAATGAGCAGTTCTTC. Its translation: CASSRDGDNEQFF. The J gene is TRBJ2-1, the V gene TRBV12-3 or TRBV12-4, with D perhaps matching TRBD1 or TRBD2 (5 bases each). CDR3 size: 13 residues. With 5 bases removed from V and 5 bases from J, the gap between germline ends came to 10 bases.